These 24 T cell receptor beta chains originate from one sample sequenced in a study of T cell responses to AZD1222 COVID-19 vaccine. The assay was immunoSEQ multiplex PCR, and TCRdb's table has in-frame clones only and misses some. The table lists 100,000 to 150,000 clones, 85% to 90% of them singletons. The sample consisted of peripheral blood, taken 28 days after the second AZD1222 dose. These receptors were obtained from an adult who received the AZD1222 COVID-19 vaccine.

The V gene is TRBV5-1, the J gene TRBJ2-5; 7 bases match TRBD2. Germline CDR1 and CDR2: SGHRS and YFSETQ. The CDR3 loop spans 14 amino acids. V was pared by 0 bases and J by 5 bases, with 4 bases of the junction left unmatched. The DNA for the CDR3 is TGCGCCAGCAGCTTGGGGGGAGGGACTGAGACCCAGTACTTC. Translating gives CASSLGGGTETQYF.

This sequence joins TRBV21-1 and TRBJ1-6; the tabulated D call, TRBD1, remains unverified against the DNA. TRBV21-1 is a pseudogene segment. The CDR3 runs 16 residues. The CDR3 spells CASSLPRGFYNSPLHF. The CDR3 region has the DNA TGTGCCAGCAGCCTCCCCAGGGGTTTTTATAATTCACCCCTCCACTTT.

The V and J genes are TRBV5-1 and TRBJ1-2; the match to TRBD1 covers 9 bases. Germline V gene lookup returns CDR1 SGHRS and CDR2 YFSETQ. The CDR3 sequence is 15 residues long. The V gene end was trimmed by 4 bases and the J gene end by 4 bases; junction bases not matched to a gene: 8. The CDR3 nucleotides are TGCGCCAGCAGCATCGGCGGACAGGGGCGCTATGGCTACACCTTC. Amino acids: CASSIGGQGRYGYTF. The variable domain in full, with the rest retrieved from reference TRBV5-1 and TRBJ1-2, is KAGVTQTPRYLIKTRGQQVTLSCSPISGHRSVSWYQQTPGQGLQFLFEYFSETQRNKGNFPGRFSGRQFSNSRSEMNVSTLELGDSALYLCASSIGGQGRYGYTFGSGTRLTVV.

The chain joins TRBV5-5 to TRBJ2-4; D gene uncertain. Deletions cut 0 bases from V and 6 bases from J, with 13 bases between. The CDR3 is made up of 15 amino acids. Germline CDR1 is SGHKS and CDR2 is YYEKEE (reference sequence). CDR3 nucleotides: TGTGCCAGCAGCTTGGTAGGGTCCGTGGGAAACATTCAGTACTTC. It is translated as CASSLVGSVGNIQYF.

The chain is built from TRBV11-3 and TRBJ1-6, with 8 bases identical to TRBD1. J lost 9 bases, V lost 3 bases, and 7 bases had no gene match. The CDR3 totals 15 residues. Germline CDR1 SGHNT, CDR2 YENEEA. This chain's CDR3 is CASSLAGQGGSPLHF. The CDR3 DNA is TGTGCCAGCAGCTTGGCCGGACAGGGTGGTTCACCCCTCCACTTT.

This chain joins TRBV11-2 and TRBJ2-7; D unresolved. Trimming pared 5 bases from V and 0 bases from J, leaving 11 bases between. The CDR3 is 14 residues long. Germline loops: CDR1 SGHAT, CDR2 FQNNGV. The CDR3 nucleotides read TGTGCCAGCAGCCTAGGTCTAGGCTCCTACGAGCAGTACTTC. This encodes CASSLGLGSYEQYF.

About this clone: Other DNA sequences in this specimen translate into the identical CDR3. The chain couples TRBV5-1 to TRBJ2-7; TRBD2 matches at 9 bases. In germline, CDR1 is SGHRS, CDR2 YFSETQ. The length of the CDR3 is 16 residues. Trimming removed 4 bases from V and 4 bases from J; junction bases left unmatched: 12. The CDR3 here is CASSRSGGGAGYEQYF. DNA of the CDR3: TGCGCCAGCAGCCGGAGTGGCGGGGGGGCCGGTTACGAGCAGTACTTC.

V gene TRBV9 combines with J gene TRBJ2-3; TRBD2 might be the D (6 bases). The germline gives CDR1 SGDLS, CDR2 YYNGEE. This CDR3 region has 15 residues. The V gene lost 3 bases and the J gene lost 7 bases, with 18 bases spanning the gap. The CDR3 sequence: CASSAGGTPSHTQYF. The CDR3 bases are TGTGCCAGCAGCGCAGGCGGGACCCCTTCCCATACGCAGTATTTT.

The chain links TRBV19 to TRBJ1-6, with 7 bases lining up with TRBD1. After removal of 4 bases from V and 1 base from J, the junction contained 1 base not matched to a gene. The CDR3 has 15 residues. Germline CDR1 LNHDA, CDR2 SQIVND (reference sequence). The CDR3 here is CASSRQGSYNSPLHF. The CDR3 DNA is TGTGCCAGTAGTAGACAGGGTTCCTATAATTCACCCCTCCACTTT.

The rearrangement joins TRBV18 to TRBJ2-7; D is unclear. This CDR3 is 12 amino acids long. Germline V CDR1 and CDR2: KGHSH, LQKENI. V lost 11 bases to trimming and J lost 0 bases, with 11 bases between them. The CDR3 region has the DNA TGTGCCCCTAATTGGGTCTCCTACGAGCAGTACTTC. Its translation is CAPNWVSYEQYF.

V and J are TRBV11-3 and TRBJ2-6; D may be TRBD1 (6 bases). The CDR3 spans 15 residues. Trimming shortened V by 9 bases and J by 1 base, and 13 bases separated the two germline ends. CDR1 and CDR2 from the germline V gene are SGHNT and YENEEA. The CDR3 DNA reads TGTGCCAGTGGGGGCTCATTGTCTGGGGCCAACGTCCTGACTTTC. This encodes CASGGSLSGANVLTF.

The chain joins TRBV29-1 to TRBJ2-1; 14 bases fit TRBD2. This CDR3 contains 16 residues. Germline assignment: CDR1 SQVTM and CDR2 ANQGSEA. The V gene end was trimmed by 7 bases and the J gene end by 4 bases; junction bases not matched to a gene: 9. For the CDR3, the DNA is TGCAGCGCCATGGGACTAGCGGGAGTACGATACAATGAGCAGTTCTTC. Its protein product is CSAMGLAGVRYNEQFF.

The chain carries TRBV27 and TRBJ2-7, with 10 positions matching TRBD1. The J segment lost 3 bases and the V segment lost 3 bases, leaving 11 bases of the junction unmatched. Looked up from germline, CDR1 is MNHEY and CDR2 is SMNVEV (reference sequence). This CDR3 is built from 17 residues. The DNA for the CDR3 is TGTGCCAGCAGTTTCGGACCGGGACAGGGGAGAAACTACGAGCAGTACTTC. This codes for CASSFGPGQGRNYEQYF.

V usage is TRBV30 and J usage is TRBJ2-7, with D unclear. The CDR3 is 11 residues long. Germline V gene lookup returns CDR1 GTSNPN and CDR2 SVGIG (reference sequence). Trimming cost V 1 base and J 4 bases, with 5 bases left between them. The CDR3 reads CAWSEEYEQYF. CDR3 in DNA: TGTGCCTGGAGTGAAGAATACGAGCAGTACTTC.

This clone has a handful of counts. The chain has TRBV5-1 and TRBJ1-6, with TRBD1 identical over 8 bases. Losses at the gene ends were 7 bases for V and 9 bases for J; bases not matched to a gene: 9. CDR3 length: 14 amino acids. The V gene's germline CDR1 is SGHRS and CDR2 YFSETQ. The CDR3 loop reads CASGVQGAGSPLHF. The CDR3, as DNA: TGCGCCAGCGGCGTGCAGGGGGCGGGTTCACCCCTCCACTTT.

The V gene is TRBV7-2, the J gene TRBJ2-2; TRBD1 agrees at 11 bases. The CDR3 totals 16 residues. J lost 4 bases, V lost 4 bases, and 5 bases had no gene match. Germline values: CDR1 SGHTA, CDR2 FQGNSA. In DNA form, the CDR3 reads TGTGCCAGCAGCTCGGGGACAGGGGGGGCCACCGGGGAGCTGTTTTTT. It specifies CASSSGTGGATGELFF. The full variable domain, in which reference TRBV7-2 and TRBJ2-2 provide the parts outside the CDR3, is GAGVSQSPSNKVTEKGKDVELRCDPISGHTALYWYRQSLGQGLEFLIYFQGNSAPDKSGLPSDRFSAERTGGSVSTLTIQRTQQEDSAVYLCASSSGTGGATGELFFGEGSRLTVL.

This clone was counted only a few times. This chain joins TRBV30 and TRBJ1-3; D remains unclear. The ends were cut back, 7 bases at V and 2 bases at J, with 9 bases in the middle. Germline CDR1 reads GTSNPN; CDR2 reads SVGIG (reference sequence). The CDR3 has 12 amino acids. CDR3 sequence (DNA): TGTGCCTTCTCCCTACCTGGAAACACCATATATTTT. Its protein product is CAFSLPGNTIYF.

CDR3 DNA sequence: TGTGCCAGCAGCTTAGACCCGGGCACCTCTGGAAACACCATATATTTT. Translation gives CASSLDPGTSGNTIYF. This rearrangement joins TRBV11-3 to TRBJ1-3, with no clear D. Germline CDR1 SGHNT, CDR2 YENEEA. The CDR3 sequence is 16 residues long. Trimming removed 0 bases from V and 0 bases from J, with 9 bases in between.

The chain carries TRBV3-1 (or the pseudogene TRBV3-2) and TRBJ2-3; the match to TRBD2 covers 9 bases. The junction had 12 bases not matched to a gene; V was cut back by 6 bases and J by 2 bases. Germline values: CDR1 LGHDT, CDR2 YNNKEL (reference sequence). CDR3 length equals 17 residues. CDR3 DNA: TGTGCCAGCAGTCCCACCGAAAGCGGGGGGCACACAGATACGCAGTATTTT. Translation gives CASSPTESGGHTDTQYF.

The chain carries TRBV5-6 and TRBJ1-4; D is unresolved. The CDR3 is 12 residues long. CDR1 and CDR2 from the germline V gene are SGHDT and YYEEEE. Between the trimmed V and J ends, which lost 4 bases and 7 bases, there was a span of 8 bases. In DNA form, the CDR3 reads TGTGCCAGCAGCCCGGGCGGTGAAAAACTGTTTTTT. Translated, it gives CASSPGGEKLFF.

The chain couples TRBV5-4 to TRBJ2-5; 8 bases are a match to TRBD1. This CDR3 region has 17 residues. V lost 0 bases to trimming and J lost 1 base; unmatched junction nucleotides: 8. The germline gives CDR1 SGHNT, CDR2 YYREEE (reference sequence). The DNA for the CDR3 is TGTGCCAGCAGCTTGGTAGGGACAGGAAGAATCCAAGAGACCCAGTACTTC. Translated, it gives CASSLVGTGRIQETQYF.

The V and J genes are TRBV5-1 and TRBJ1-2; no definite D call. This CDR3 spans 13 amino acids. The V gene lost 1 base and the J gene lost 3 bases, with 7 bases spanning the gap. CDR1 and CDR2 (germline): SGHRS, YFSETQ. The CDR3 region has the DNA TGCGCCAGCAGCTTGATGGGCGACTATGGCTACACCTTC. This gives the protein CASSLMGDYGYTF.

The CDR3 DNA follows: TGTGCCAGCAGCGTAGAAGTCAGTTCCTACGAGCAGTACTTC. This gives the protein CASSVEVSSYEQYF. This rearrangement joins TRBV9 to TRBJ2-7; D call uncertain. This CDR3 is built from 14 residues. Looked up from germline, CDR1 is SGDLS and CDR2 is YYNGEE. With 0 bases removed from V and 1 base from J, the gap between germline ends came to 8 bases.

Only one count was recorded for this clone. This chain connects TRBV6-6 to TRBJ2-4; D gene ambiguous. Between the trimmed V and J ends, which lost 2 bases and 9 bases, there was a span of 14 bases. The CDR3 totals 14 residues. Germline V lookup: CDR1 MNHNY, CDR2 SVGAGI (reference sequence). CDR3 amino acids: CASSYEGPGSIQYF. CDR3 sequence (DNA): TGTGCCAGCAGTTACGAAGGGCCAGGTTCCATTCAGTACTTC.